This T cell receptor beta chain originates from a study of blood T cell repertoires in COVID-19. Looking at the study overall: Acute and convalescent COVID-19 samples came from the United States, Italy and Spain. T cells, B-cell-depleted T cells, or PBMCs supplied cDNA or gDNA.

This clone was detected only a few times. Per the original methods: Counts of nucleated cells, estimated from reference gene primer amplification, were obtained. The method was immunoSEQ multiplex PCR; TCRdb's version includes in-frame clones alone and lacks a portion of them. That table gives V, J and clone size, and the DNA gave D and trimming. The sample includes 150,000 to 200,000 clones, approximately 90% seen only once; the top ten take 4% to 5%. V was cut by 9 bases and J by 2 bases, with 9 bases left in between. CDR3 size: 12 residues. CDR1 is KGHDR and CDR2 is SFDVKD in the germline V gene. The sequenced sample consisted of peripheral blood. The V and J genes are TRBV24-1 and TRBJ1-1; no clear D gene. The sequence was obtained from a human donor in a cohort sampled during active COVID-19. In nucleotides, the CDR3 is TGTGCCACCGCGCATTATAACACTGAAGCTTTCTTT. Protein sequence: CATAHYNTEAFF.